Sequencing of this TCR beta chain was carried out in a study of a mutant IDH1 vaccine in newly diagnosed glioma. Study overall: Patients in the study were vaccinated eight times, receiving shots in weeks 1, 3, 5, 7, 11, 15, 19 and 23. Patients were started on vaccination 4-6 weeks after radiotherapy alone, or with temozolomide cycles. A 62.5% male, about 38% female split and a mean age of about 40 years characterized treated patients.

Time point of the sample: week 11, during vaccination. Vaccination comprised doses that each held 300 ug of mutant IDH1 20-mer peptide, plus topical imiquimod. Points on this clone: Its antigen is currently unknown.

Germline CDR1 MNHEY, CDR2 SMNVEV (reference sequence). This CDR3 has 17 residues. V was trimmed by 5 bases and J by 3 bases, leaving 23 bases between them. Method: immunoSEQ multiplex PCR; TCRdb's copy keeps in-frame clones and lacks some. The data show tens of thousands of clones, roughly 78% seen once. V gene TRBV27 combines with J gene TRBJ2-7, with D unresolved. This clonotype was obtained from a young man with glioma. This specimen consisted of PBMCs, obtained from a glioma patient whose treatment included an IDH1 peptide vaccine. This CDR3 is CASSANHRSQPNYEQYF. In DNA form, the CDR3 reads TGTGCCAGCAGTGCGAATCACAGAAGTCAACCCAACTACGAGCAGTACTTC.